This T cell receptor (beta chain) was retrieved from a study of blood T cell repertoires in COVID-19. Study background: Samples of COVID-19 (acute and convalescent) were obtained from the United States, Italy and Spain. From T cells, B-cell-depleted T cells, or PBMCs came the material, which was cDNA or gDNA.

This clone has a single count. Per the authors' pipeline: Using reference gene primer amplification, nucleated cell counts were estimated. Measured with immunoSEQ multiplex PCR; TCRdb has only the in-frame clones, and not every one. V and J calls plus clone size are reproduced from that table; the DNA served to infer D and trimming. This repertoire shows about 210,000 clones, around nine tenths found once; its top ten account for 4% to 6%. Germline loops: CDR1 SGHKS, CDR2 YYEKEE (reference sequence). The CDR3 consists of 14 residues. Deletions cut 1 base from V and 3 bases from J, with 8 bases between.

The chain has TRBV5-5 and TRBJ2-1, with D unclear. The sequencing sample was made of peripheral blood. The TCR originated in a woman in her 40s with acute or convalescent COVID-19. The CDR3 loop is CASSLRQSYNEQFF. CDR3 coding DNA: TGTGCCAGCAGCTTGAGACAAAGCTACAATGAGCAGTTCTTC.